The 4 T cell receptor beta chains given below trace back to one sample, sequenced in a study of CD8 T cells in ankylosing spondylitis. MiXCR, run by TCRdb on the 5' RACE reads, gives a single entry per CDR3 protein. This sample has around 280,000 distinct CDR3 sequences; over 15% occur once, and the top ten carry about 8%. The source material was blood, either unsorted or a sorted T cell fraction (not recorded which). Source of these receptors: a male donor with ankylosing spondylitis or in good health (not recorded which).

The rearrangement joins TRBV4-1 to TRBJ1-4; D not certain. Germline lookup yields CDR1 MGHRA and CDR2 YSYEKL. V was cut by 5 bases and J by 4 bases, with 14 bases left in between. There are 15 residues in the CDR3. As DNA, the CDR3 is TGCGCCAGCAGCTCTTTTCAGGTTCATAATGAAAAACTGTTTTTT. Translated: CASSSFQVHNEKLFF.

This clonotype showed up just a few times. The chain uses TRBV12-3 or TRBV12-4 and TRBJ2-5, with TRBD2 matching over 7 bases. Losses at the gene ends were 6 bases for V and 5 bases for J; bases not matched to a gene: 12. The CDR3 consists of 15 residues. The CDR3, as DNA: TGTGCCAGCAGCTCCTCGTGGGGGGGTAGGGAGACCCAGTACTTC. It yields the protein CASSSSWGGRETQYF.

This clonotype was counted only a few times. The chain recombines TRBV7-2 with TRBJ2-3, with D tentatively TRBD2 (5 bases). The CDR3 consists of 12 residues. V was pared by 1 base and J by 7 bases, with 6 bases between. Germline CDR1 SGHTA, CDR2 FQGNSA. The CDR3 sequence: CASSLDGNTQYF. The DNA of the CDR3 is TGTGCCAGCAGCTTAGACGGGAATACGCAGTATTTT.

The chain employs TRBV20-1 and TRBJ1-5; TRBD1 agrees at 8 bases. The CDR3 is 15 amino acids. CDR1 and CDR2 (germline): DFQATT, SNEGSKA (reference sequence). V shed 3 bases, J shed 5 bases, and the junction held 9 bases outside the gene matches. The CDR3 sequence is CSARFQGARDQPQHF. The DNA for the CDR3 is TGCAGTGCTAGGTTCCAGGGGGCGCGAGATCAGCCCCAGCATTTT.